This T cell receptor (beta chain) was profiled in a study of blood T cell repertoires in COVID-19. Living in about two dozen US areas, the participants were between about 18 and 100 years of age. The CDR3 is made up of 16 amino acids. Per the germline V gene, CDR1 is LNHDA and CDR2 is SQIVND (reference sequence). Losses at the gene ends were 4 bases for V and 3 bases for J; bases not matched to a gene: 8. TCRdb keeps only in-frame clones here, not all; method: immunoSEQ multiplex PCR. The table lists some 240,000 clones, around 87% of them singletons, with roughly 3.3% in the top ten. V is TRBV19 and J is TRBJ2-4; the match to TRBD1 covers 8 bases. Sequenced: PBMCs or T cells enriched from blood (not recorded which). The clonotype comes from a middle-aged woman with acute COVID-19. CDR3 in DNA: TGTGCCAGTAGTACCGGCGGACAGGGAGTCAAAAACATTCAGTACTTC. This translates into CASSTGGQGVKNIQYF.